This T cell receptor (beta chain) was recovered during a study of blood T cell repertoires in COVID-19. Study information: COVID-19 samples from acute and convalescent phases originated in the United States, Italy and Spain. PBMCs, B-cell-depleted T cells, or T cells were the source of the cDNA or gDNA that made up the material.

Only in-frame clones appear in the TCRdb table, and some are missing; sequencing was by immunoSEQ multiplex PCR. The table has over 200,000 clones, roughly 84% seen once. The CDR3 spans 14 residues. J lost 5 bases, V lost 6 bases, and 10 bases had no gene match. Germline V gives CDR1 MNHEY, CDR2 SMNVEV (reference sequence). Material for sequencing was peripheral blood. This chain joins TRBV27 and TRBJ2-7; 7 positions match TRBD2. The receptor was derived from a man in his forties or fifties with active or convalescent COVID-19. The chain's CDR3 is CASSPSGGTDEQYF. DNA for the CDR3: TGTGCCAGCAGCCCGTCCGGGGGGACGGACGAGCAGTACTTC.